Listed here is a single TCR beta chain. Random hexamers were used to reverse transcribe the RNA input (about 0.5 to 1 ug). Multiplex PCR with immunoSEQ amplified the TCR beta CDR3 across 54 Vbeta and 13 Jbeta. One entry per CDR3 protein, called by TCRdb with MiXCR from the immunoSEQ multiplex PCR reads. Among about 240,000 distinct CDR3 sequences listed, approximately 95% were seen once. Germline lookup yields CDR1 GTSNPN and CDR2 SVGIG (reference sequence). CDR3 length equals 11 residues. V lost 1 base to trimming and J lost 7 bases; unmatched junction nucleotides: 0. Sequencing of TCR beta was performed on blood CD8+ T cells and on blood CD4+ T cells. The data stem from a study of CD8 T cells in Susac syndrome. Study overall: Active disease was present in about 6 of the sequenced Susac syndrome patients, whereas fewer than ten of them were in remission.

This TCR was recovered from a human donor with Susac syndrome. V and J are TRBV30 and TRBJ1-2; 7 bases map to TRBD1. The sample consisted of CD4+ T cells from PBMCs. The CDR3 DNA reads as TGTGCCTGGAGTGCAGGGGGTGGCTACACCTTC. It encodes CAWSAGGGYTF.